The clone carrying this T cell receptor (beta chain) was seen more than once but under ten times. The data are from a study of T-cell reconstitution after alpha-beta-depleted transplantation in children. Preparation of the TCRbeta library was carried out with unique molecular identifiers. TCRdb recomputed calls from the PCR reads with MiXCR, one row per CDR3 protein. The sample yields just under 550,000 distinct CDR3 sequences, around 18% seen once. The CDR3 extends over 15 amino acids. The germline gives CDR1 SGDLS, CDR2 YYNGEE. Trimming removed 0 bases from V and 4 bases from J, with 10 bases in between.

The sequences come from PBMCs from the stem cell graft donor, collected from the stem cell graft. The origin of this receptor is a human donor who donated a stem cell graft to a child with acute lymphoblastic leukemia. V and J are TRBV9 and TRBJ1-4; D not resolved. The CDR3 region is CASSVGTEYNEKLFF. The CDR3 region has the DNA TGTGCCAGCAGCGTAGGGACTGAATATAATGAAAAACTGTTTTTT.